The 19 T cell receptor beta chains in this list originate from one sample, sequenced in a study of human T cells and chemical hapten exposure. Each CDR3 protein gets one entry after TCRdb re-called the RACE reads with MiXCR. Of 250,000 or so distinct CDR3 sequences listed, over 7.5% are singletons. Time point indicated: pre-sensitization, week 0. Documented treatment: therapeutic diphenylcyclopropenone sensitization with weekly scalp DPC. Here the sequenced sample was whole blood, taken in connection with sensitization to the hapten diphenylcyclopropenone (DPC). These TCRs come from a man aged 18 to 30 with alopecia areata. Some clones in this sample may be carry-over from other donors' samples.

The genes are TRBV6-2 or TRBV6-3 and TRBJ2-5; TRBD1 aligns across 7 bases. CDR3 length equals 12 residues. V dropped 6 bases and J dropped 5; count of bases not matched to a gene: 3. Germline CDR1 and CDR2: MNHEY and SVGEGT. The CDR3: CASRLTGETQYF. CDR3 bases: TGTGCCAGCAGACTGACAGGGGAGACCCAGTACTTC.

This clonotype has just a few counts. The chain carries TRBV3-1 and TRBJ2-1; 9 bases align to TRBD2. The germline V gene has CDR1 LGHDT and CDR2 YNNKEL (reference sequence). The ends lost 4 bases at V and 4 bases at J; junction bases unmatched: 14. The CDR3 has 18 residues. The CDR3 sequence is CASSLSLPSGDRYNEQFF. In DNA form, the CDR3 reads TGTGCCAGCAGCCTAAGCCTACCTAGCGGGGATAGGTACAATGAGCAGTTCTTC.

The chain couples TRBV7-3 to TRBJ2-3; 8 nucleotides agree with TRBD2. Germline V gene sequence: CDR1 SGHTA, CDR2 FQGTGA. The J segment lost 1 base and the V segment lost 1 base, leaving 10 bases of the junction unmatched. The length of the CDR3 is 18 residues. In DNA, the CDR3 is TGTGCCAGCAGCTTAAGGTCCCTCGGGCGGGGGGGCACAGATACGCAGTATTTT. It specifies CASSLRSLGRGGTDTQYF. Full variable domain (missing parts from reference TRBV7-3 and TRBJ2-3): GAGVSQTPSNKVTEKGKYVELRCDPISGHTALYWYRQSLGQGPEFLIYFQGTGAADDSGLPNDRFFAVRPEGSVSTLKIQRTERGDSAVYLCASSLRSLGRGGTDTQYFGPGTRLTVL.

V and J are TRBV28 and TRBJ2-5; 10 nucleotides match TRBD1. The CDR3 covers 15 residues. V lost 2 bases and J lost 3; bases outside the gene matches: 3. Looked up from germline, CDR1 is MDHEN and CDR2 is SYDVKM. CDR3 sequence reads: CASSLVGQGKETQYF. The CDR3 nucleotides read TGTGCCAGCAGTTTAGTGGGACAGGGGAAAGAGACCCAGTACTTC.

This clonotype came up a few times. This chain joins TRBV24-1 and TRBJ2-1; tentatively, D is TRBD1 or TRBD2 (5 bases each). Trimming removed 8 bases from V and 6 bases from J, with 13 bases in between. Germline CDR1 reads KGHDR; CDR2 reads SFDVKD. The CDR3 covers 13 residues. Here the CDR3 DNA reads TGTGCCACCAAGGACGGGGACCGCAATGAGCAGTTCTTC. Amino acids: CATKDGDRNEQFF.

The chain combines TRBV25-1 with TRBJ2-7; D is unresolved. Germline assignment: CDR1 MGHDK and CDR2 SYGVNS. The CDR3 sequence is 13 residues long. V was trimmed by 4 bases and J by 7 bases, leaving 14 bases between them. The CDR3 DNA reads as TGTGCCAGCAGTGGACCCGGAGTAGGGGAGCAGTACTTC. Protein product: CASSGPGVGEQYF.

This clonotype was seen a handful of times. V and J are TRBV20-1 and TRBJ2-7, with D perhaps given as TRBD1 or TRBD2 (6 bases each). Trimming stripped 3 bases from V and 0 bases from J, with 12 bases between. Germline values: CDR1 DFQATT, CDR2 SNEGSKA (reference sequence). CDR3 length: 14 amino acids. As DNA, the CDR3 is TGCAGTGCTAGGAGGCCGGGGGCCTCCTACGAGCAGTACTTC. Residues: CSARRPGASYEQYF.

This CDR3 is CASSTVGRSFTDTQYF. DNA of the CDR3: TGTGCCAGCAGTACCGTCGGGCGGTCATTCACAGATACGCAGTATTTT. V gene TRBV28 combines with J gene TRBJ2-3; no clear D gene. Germline assignment: CDR1 MDHEN and CDR2 SYDVKM. CDR3 length: 16 amino acids. Trimming took off 5 bases at V and 2 bases at J, with 17 bases between the two ends.

This clonotype was found a few times. V is TRBV9 and J is TRBJ2-3, with unresolved D. V gave up 3 bases and J gave up 4 bases, with 9 bases separating them. Germline V gives CDR1 SGDLS, CDR2 YYNGEE. The CDR3 is 13 residues long. The CDR3 sequence: CASSAIAADTQYF. CDR3 DNA sequence: TGTGCCAGCAGCGCCATAGCAGCAGATACGCAGTATTTT.

The CDR3: CASSWRGLTEAFF. CDR3 nucleotide sequence: TGTGCCAGCAGTTGGAGGGGGCTGACTGAAGCTTTCTTT. The chain carries TRBV6-2 or TRBV6-3 and TRBJ1-1, with TRBD1 matching 7 bases. The V gene end was trimmed by 4 bases and the J gene end by 5 bases; junction bases not matched to a gene: 4. Germline V gene sequence: CDR1 MNHEY, CDR2 SVGEGT. The CDR3 covers 13 residues.

This clonotype was recorded many times. This rearrangement joins TRBV7-2 to TRBJ2-3; D is uncertain. Trimming shortened V by 6 bases and J by 3 bases, and 13 bases separated the two germline ends. Looked up from germline, CDR1 is SGHTA and CDR2 is FQGNSA. The CDR3 runs 14 residues. CDR3 amino acids: CASRYDPGTDTQYF. The CDR3 DNA reads as TGTGCCAGCAGATACGACCCGGGTACAGATACGCAGTATTTT.

V gene TRBV7-9 combines with J gene TRBJ1-4, with D uncertain. This CDR3 has 14 amino acids. The V end lost 6 bases, the J end lost 3 bases, and 11 bases lay between the germline ends. The germline V gene encodes CDR1 SEHNR and CDR2 FQNEAQ (reference sequence). CDR3 sequence reads: CASSPLWANEKLFF. CDR3 DNA: TGTGCCAGCAGTCCGCTGTGGGCTAATGAAAAACTGTTTTTT.

In its sample, this clonotype was seen a few times. The CDR3 DNA sequence: TGTGCCAGCAGTTTACTACACAACACTGAAGCTTTCTTT. Protein sequence: CASSLLHNTEAFF. This rearrangement joins TRBV12-3 or TRBV12-4 to TRBJ1-1; D remains unclear. The CDR3 contains 13 residues. With 2 bases removed from V and 2 bases from J, the gap between germline ends came to 6 bases.

There are a few counts of this clonotype. The CDR3 sequence: CASSLGSGGAMSDTQYF. The CDR3 DNA is TGTGCCAGCAGCTTAGGTAGCGGGGGGGCCATGTCAGATACGCAGTATTTT. The chain combines TRBV7-2 with TRBJ2-3; TRBD2 matches 11 bases. Germline values: CDR1 SGHTA, CDR2 FQGNSA. There are 17 residues in the CDR3. The V gene end was trimmed by 1 base and the J gene end by 4 bases; junction bases not matched to a gene: 7. Together with reference TRBV7-2 and TRBJ2-3, the CDR3 gives the full variable domain: GAGVSQSPSNKVTEKGKDVELRCDPISGHTALYWYRQSLGQGLEFLIYFQGNSAPDKSGLPSDRFSAERTGGSVSTLTIQRTQQEDSAVYLCASSLGSGGAMSDTQYFGPGTRLTVL.

This clonotype was seen many times. Here the CDR3 reads CASSLDGYEQYF. DNA for the CDR3: TGCGCCAGCAGCTTGGACGGTTACGAGCAGTACTTC. The gene calls are TRBV5-1 and TRBJ2-7; the D is unclear. V gave up 0 bases and J gave up 4 bases, with 5 bases separating them. This CDR3 has 12 residues. CDR1 is SGHRS, CDR2 YFSETQ, per germline.

This clonotype was seen ten or more times. V usage is TRBV7-9 and J usage is TRBJ1-2, with a tentative D call TRBD1 (5 bases). This CDR3 has 15 amino acids. Germline V lookup: CDR1 SEHNR, CDR2 FQNEAQ (reference sequence). Trimming cost V 4 bases and J 3 bases, with 15 bases left between them. The CDR3 here is CASSSAEDKHYGYTF. CDR3 DNA: TGTGCCAGCAGCTCTGCTGAGGACAAACACTATGGCTACACCTTC.

Ten or more counts support this clonotype. The genes are TRBV4-3 and TRBJ2-3, with 11 bases aligning to TRBD2. This CDR3 is built from 15 residues. J was trimmed by 6 bases and V by 4 bases; bases with no gene match: 6. From germline, CDR1 is LGHNA and CDR2 YSLEER. The chain's CDR3 is CASSPLAGGGDTQYF. CDR3 nucleotide sequence: TGCGCCAGCAGCCCCCTAGCGGGGGGCGGGGATACGCAGTATTTT.

The chain links TRBV6-2 or TRBV6-3 to TRBJ1-5, with D unresolved. The CDR3 length is 14 residues. Germline V gene lookup returns CDR1 MNHEY and CDR2 SVGEGT. The ends were cut back, 5 bases at V and 8 bases at J, with 16 bases in the middle. The CDR3 reads CASSPSLEGEPQHF. In DNA, the CDR3 is TGTGCCAGCAGTCCATCTCTCGAGGGTGAGCCCCAGCATTTT.

The genes are TRBV4-2 and TRBJ2-4; D not certain. The CDR3 runs 16 residues. Germline loops: CDR1 LGHNA, CDR2 YNFKEQ. V was trimmed by 0 bases and J by 4 bases, leaving 13 bases between them. This CDR3 is CASSQDGTATKNIQYF. The CDR3 coding sequence is TGTGCCAGCAGCCAAGATGGAACAGCCACTAAAAACATTCAGTACTTC.